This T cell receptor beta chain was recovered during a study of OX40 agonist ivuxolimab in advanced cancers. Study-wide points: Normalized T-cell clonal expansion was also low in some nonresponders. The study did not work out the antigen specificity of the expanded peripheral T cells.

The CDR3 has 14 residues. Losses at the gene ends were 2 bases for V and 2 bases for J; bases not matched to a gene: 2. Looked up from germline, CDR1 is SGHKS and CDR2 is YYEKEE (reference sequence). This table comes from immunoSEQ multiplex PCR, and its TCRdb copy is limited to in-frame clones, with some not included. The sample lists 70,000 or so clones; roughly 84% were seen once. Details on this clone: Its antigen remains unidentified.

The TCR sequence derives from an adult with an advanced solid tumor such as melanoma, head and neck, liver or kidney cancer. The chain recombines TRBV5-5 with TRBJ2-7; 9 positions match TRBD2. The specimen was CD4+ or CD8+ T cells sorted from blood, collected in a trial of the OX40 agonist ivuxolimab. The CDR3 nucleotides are TGTGCCAGCAGCTTTAGCGGGGGCGCCTACGAGCAGTACTTC. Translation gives CASSFSGGAYEQYF.